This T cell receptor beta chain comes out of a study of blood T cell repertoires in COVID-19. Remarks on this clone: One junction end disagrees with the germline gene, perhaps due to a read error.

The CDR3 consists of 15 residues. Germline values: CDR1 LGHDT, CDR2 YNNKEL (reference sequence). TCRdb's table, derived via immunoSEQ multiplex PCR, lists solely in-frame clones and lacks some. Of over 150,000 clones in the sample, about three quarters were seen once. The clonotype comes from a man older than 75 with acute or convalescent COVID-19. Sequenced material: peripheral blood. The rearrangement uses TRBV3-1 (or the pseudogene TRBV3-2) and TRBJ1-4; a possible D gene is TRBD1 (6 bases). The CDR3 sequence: CASSQDITGPGKLFF. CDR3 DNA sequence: TGTGCCAGCAGTCAAGATATCACAGGGCCAGGAAAACTGTTTTTT.